One T cell receptor beta chain is described in this entry. These data belong to a study of blood T cell repertoires in COVID-19. The wider study: PBMCs, B-cell-depleted T cells, or T cells provided the cDNA or gDNA that made up the material.

Clones were read by immunoSEQ multiplex PCR, and TCRdb kept only the in-frame ones, dropping some. Of roughly 69,000 clones in the sample, around 87% were seen once. The CDR3 length is 15 residues. V lost 2 bases, J lost 4 bases, and 7 bases stayed unmatched. From germline, CDR1 is SGHRS and CDR2 YFSETQ. The chain employs TRBV5-1 and TRBJ1-2; 8 bases fit TRBD1. This TCR derives from a man between 50 and 59 years old with acute or convalescent COVID-19. The sequenced sample was peripheral blood. The chain's CDR3 is CASSLSTTGGYGYTF. The CDR3 DNA follows: TGCGCCAGCAGCTTATCTACTACAGGGGGCTATGGCTACACCTTC.